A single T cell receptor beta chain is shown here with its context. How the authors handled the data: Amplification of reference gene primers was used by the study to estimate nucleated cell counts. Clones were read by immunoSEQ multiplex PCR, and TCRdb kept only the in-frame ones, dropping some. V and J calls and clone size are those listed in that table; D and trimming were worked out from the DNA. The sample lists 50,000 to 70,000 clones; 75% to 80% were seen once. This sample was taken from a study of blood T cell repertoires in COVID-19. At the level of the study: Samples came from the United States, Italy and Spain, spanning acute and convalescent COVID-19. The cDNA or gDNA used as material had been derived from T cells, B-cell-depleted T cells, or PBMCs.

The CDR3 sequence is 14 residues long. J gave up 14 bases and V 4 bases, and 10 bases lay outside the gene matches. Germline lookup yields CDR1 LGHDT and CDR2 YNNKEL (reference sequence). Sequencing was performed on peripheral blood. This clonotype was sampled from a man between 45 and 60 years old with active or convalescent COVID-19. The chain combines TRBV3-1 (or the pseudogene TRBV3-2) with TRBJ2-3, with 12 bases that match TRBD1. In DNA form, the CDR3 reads TGTGCCAGCAGCCTGGGACAGGGGGCAAAAATGGGGTATTTT. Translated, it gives CASSLGQGAKMGYF.